The sequence of this TCR beta chain was determined in a study of T-cell reconstitution after alpha-beta-depleted transplantation in children listed by TCRdb under 2016. With respect to the entire study: T-cell immune reconstitution after TCRalphabeta/CD19-depleted allogeneic hematopoietic cell transplantation in children was quantitatively tracked in the study by means of TCR repertoire profiling.

The library was obtained by PCR. Data came from an Illumina HiSeq 2500. Molecular barcoding was employed in the preparation of TCR libraries, with unique molecular identifiers being used to normalize TCRbeta repertoire quantification. TCRdb cleaned the public reads at Q25 with fastp, built clones with MiXCR and kept in-frame beta chains. One record per CDR3 amino acid sequence lists the most common genes and DNA. A total of roughly 280,000 distinct CDR3 sequences appear in this sample, roughly 10% of them only once. The ten biggest clones cover around a quarter of the sample. The CDR3 covers 12 residues, taking in both the cysteine and the phenylalanine. The entry retains the CDR3 DNA only, 36 bases that are in frame from base 1. CDR1 and CDR2 were assigned from the germline V gene as SNHLY and FYNNEI. V drops 1 base and J drops 7 bases, leaving 5 bases in between. This clonotype was recorded many times. The antigen this receptor binds is unknown. No clone much larger than this one lies a single base away; base qualities are absent.

The label giving this sample's treatment or condition can be read as: allogeneic hematopoietic cell transplantation with graft depleted of TCRalphabeta T cells and CD19 B cells. TCRalphabeta/CD19-depleted allogeneic hematopoietic cell grafts were given to the transplant recipients, all of whom were children. The paper as a whole reports these results and caveats: The frequencies of hyperexpanded clones fell over the following months, and after one year, T-cell counts and TCRbeta diversity were mostly attributed to newly produced T cells. In some patients, the high TCRbeta diversity seen at day 60 was put down to recipient T cells and intrathymic progenitors that had survived conditioning. The apparently early alphabetaT-cell count recovery about two months after transplant was reportedly dependent on only several hundred rapidly expanded clones derived from non-depleted graft cells.

The chain employs TRBV2 and TRBJ2-1; a tentative D call is TRBD2 (5 bases match). Here the sequenced sample was peripheral blood, taken 180 days after TCRalphabeta/CD19-depleted stem cell transplant. The TCR originated in a male patient aged 2 to 10 who had a stem cell transplant for chronic granulomatous disease, so the T cells may come from the graft donor. The DNA is as follows: TGTGCCAGCAGTGAAGGCGGGAATGAGCAGTTCTTC. Translated, this gives CASSEGGNEQFF.